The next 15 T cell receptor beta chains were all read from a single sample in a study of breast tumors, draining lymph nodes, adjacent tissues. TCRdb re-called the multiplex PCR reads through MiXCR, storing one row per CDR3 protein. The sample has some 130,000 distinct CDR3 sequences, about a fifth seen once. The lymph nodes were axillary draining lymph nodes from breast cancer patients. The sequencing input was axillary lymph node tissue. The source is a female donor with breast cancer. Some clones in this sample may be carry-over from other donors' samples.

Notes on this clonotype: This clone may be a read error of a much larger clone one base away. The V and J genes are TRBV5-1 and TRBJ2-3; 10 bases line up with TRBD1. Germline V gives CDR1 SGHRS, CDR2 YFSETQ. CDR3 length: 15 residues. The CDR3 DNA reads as TGCGCCAGCAGCTCTGGACAGGGGGTGGCAGATGCGCAGTATTTT. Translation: CASSSGQGVADAQYF.

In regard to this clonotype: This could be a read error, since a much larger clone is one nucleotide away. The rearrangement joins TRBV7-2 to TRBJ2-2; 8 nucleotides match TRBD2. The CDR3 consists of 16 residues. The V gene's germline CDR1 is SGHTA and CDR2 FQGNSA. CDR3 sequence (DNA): TGTGCCAGCAGCTTAGAGGCGGGAGGACACACCGGGGAGCCGTTTTTT. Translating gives CASSLEAGGHTGEPFF.

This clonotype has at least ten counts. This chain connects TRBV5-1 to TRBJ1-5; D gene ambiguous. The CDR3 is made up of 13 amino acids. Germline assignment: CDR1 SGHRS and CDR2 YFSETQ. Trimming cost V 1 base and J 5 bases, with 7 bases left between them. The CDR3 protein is CASSLREDQPQHF. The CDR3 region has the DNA TGCGCCAGCAGCTTGCGTGAGGATCAGCCCCAGCATTTT.

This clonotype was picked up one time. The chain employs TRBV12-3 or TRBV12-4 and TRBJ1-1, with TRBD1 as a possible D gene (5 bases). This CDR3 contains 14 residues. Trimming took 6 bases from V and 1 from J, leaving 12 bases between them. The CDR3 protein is CASREDTSNTEAFF. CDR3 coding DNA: TGTGCCAGCAGGGAGGACACATCGAACACTGAAGCTTTCTTT.

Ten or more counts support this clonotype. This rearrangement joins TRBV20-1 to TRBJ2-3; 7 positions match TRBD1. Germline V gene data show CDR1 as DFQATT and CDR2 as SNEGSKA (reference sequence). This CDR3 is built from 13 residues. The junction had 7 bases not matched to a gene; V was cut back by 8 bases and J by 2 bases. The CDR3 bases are TGCAGTCAGCTAGGGGGCACCACAGATACGCAGTATTTT. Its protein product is CSQLGGTTDTQYF.

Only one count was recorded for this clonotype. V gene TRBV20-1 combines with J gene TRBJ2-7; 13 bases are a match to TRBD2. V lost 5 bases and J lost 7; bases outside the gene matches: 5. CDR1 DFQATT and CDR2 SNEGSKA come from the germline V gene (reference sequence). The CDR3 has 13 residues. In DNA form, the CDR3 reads TGCAGTGCTCAACGGACTAGCGGGGGTGAGCAGTACTTC. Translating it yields CSAQRTSGGEQYF.

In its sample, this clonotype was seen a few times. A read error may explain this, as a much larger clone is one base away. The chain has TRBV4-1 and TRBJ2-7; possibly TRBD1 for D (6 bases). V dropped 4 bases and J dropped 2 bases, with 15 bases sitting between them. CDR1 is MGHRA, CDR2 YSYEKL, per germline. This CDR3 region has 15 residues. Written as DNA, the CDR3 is TGCGCCAGCAGCCCAGGGGCAGCGAGGGCCTACGAGCAGTACTTC. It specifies CASSPGAARAYEQYF.

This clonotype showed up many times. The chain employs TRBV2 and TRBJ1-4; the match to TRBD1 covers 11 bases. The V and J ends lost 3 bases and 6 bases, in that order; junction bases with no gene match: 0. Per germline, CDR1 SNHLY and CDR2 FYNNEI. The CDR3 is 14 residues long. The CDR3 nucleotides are TGTGCCAGCAGTGAGGGACAGGGGGATGAAAAACTGTTTTTT. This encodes CASSEGQGDEKLFF.

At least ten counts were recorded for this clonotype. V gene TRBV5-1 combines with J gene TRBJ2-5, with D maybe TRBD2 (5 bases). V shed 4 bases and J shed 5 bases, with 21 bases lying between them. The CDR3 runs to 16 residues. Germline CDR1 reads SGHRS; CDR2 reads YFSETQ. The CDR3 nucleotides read TGCGCCAGCAGCCCACAACTTTCGGGGAGCCTGGAGACCCAGTACTTC. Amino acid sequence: CASSPQLSGSLETQYF. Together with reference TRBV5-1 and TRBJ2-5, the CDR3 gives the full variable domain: KAGVTQTPRYLIKTRGQQVTLSCSPISGHRSVSWYQQTPGQGLQFLFEYFSETQRNKGNFPGRFSGRQFSNSRSEMNVSTLELGDSALYLCASSPQLSGSLETQYFGPGTRLLVL.

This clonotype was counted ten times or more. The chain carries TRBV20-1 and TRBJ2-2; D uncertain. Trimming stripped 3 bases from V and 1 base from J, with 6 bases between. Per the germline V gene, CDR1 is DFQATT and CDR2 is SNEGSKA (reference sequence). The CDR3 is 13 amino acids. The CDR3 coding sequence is TGCAGTGCTAGGCGTGGGAACACCGGGGAGCTGTTTTTT. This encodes CSARRGNTGELFF.

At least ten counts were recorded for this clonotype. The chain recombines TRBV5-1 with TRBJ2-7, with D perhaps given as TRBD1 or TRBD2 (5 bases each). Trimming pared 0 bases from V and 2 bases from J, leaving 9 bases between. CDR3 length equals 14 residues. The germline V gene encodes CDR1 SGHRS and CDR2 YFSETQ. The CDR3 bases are TGCGCCAGCAGCTTGGCAGGGACCGCCTACGAGCAGTACTTC. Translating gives CASSLAGTAYEQYF.

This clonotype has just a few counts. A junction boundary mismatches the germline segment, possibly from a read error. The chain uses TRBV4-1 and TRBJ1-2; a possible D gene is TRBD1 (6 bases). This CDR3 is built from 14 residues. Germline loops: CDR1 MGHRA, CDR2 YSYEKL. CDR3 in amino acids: CAGSGRTVGYGYTF. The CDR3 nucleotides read TGCGCCGGCAGCGGACGGACAGTTGGATATGGCTACACCTTC.

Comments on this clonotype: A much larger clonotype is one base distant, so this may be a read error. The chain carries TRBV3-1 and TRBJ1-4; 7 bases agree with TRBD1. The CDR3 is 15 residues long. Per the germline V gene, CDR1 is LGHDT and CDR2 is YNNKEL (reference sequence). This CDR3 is CACSSSGGINEKLFF. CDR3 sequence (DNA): TGTGCCTGCAGCTCGTCAGGGGGGATAAATGAAAAACTGTTTTTT.

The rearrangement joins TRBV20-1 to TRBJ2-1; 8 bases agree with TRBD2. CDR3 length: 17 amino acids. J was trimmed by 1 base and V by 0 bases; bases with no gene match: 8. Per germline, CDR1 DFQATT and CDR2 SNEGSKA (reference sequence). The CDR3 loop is CSARDPASGRSYNEQFF. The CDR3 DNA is TGCAGTGCTAGAGACCCCGCGAGCGGGAGATCCTACAATGAGCAGTTCTTC.

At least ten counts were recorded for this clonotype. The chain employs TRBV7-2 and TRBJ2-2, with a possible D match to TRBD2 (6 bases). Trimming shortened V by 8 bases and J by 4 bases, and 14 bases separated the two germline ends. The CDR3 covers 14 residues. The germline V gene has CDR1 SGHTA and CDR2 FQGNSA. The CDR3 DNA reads TGTGCCAGCGTCCGGGACTCCGCCACCGGGGAGCTGTTTTTT. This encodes CASVRDSATGELFF.